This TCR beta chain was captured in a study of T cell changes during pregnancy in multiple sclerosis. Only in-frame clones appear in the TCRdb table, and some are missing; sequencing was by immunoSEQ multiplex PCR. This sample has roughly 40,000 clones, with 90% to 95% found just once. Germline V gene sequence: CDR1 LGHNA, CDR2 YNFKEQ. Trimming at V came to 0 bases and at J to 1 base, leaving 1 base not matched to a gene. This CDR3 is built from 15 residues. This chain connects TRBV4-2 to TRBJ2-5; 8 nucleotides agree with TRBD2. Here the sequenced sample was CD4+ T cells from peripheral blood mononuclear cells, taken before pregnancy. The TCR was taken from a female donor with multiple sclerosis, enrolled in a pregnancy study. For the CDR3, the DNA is TGTGCCAGCAGCCAAGATCGGGGGGGCCAAGAGACCCAGTACTTC. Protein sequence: CASSQDRGGQETQYF.